Below are 16 T cell receptor beta chains sequenced from a single sample in a study of monozygotic twins with inflammatory bowel disease. TCRdb derives one entry per CDR3 protein from the 5' RACE reads, leaving out DNA. The sample includes under 200,000 distinct CDR3 sequences. Specimen: blood. All receptors derive from a human donor with ulcerative colitis or Crohn's disease, or a healthy co-twin of an affected twin (not recorded which).

This chain connects TRBV5-6 to TRBJ2-3; checking the TCRdb D call of TRBD2 is not possible without DNA. Germline CDR1 and CDR2: SGHDT and YYEEEE. The CDR3 covers 19 residues. The CDR3 spells CASSLIAGGPFGGTDTQYF.

This chain connects TRBV6-2 or TRBV6-3 to TRBJ2-2; the TCRdb call, TRBD2, lacks DNA for checking. The CDR3 sequence is 13 residues long. Looked up from germline, CDR1 is MNHEY and CDR2 is SVGEGT. The CDR3 loop reads CASSYPPLEELFF.

The V and J genes are TRBV5-1 and TRBJ2-5; TCRdb's D call of TRBD1 is untestable without DNA. The germline CDR1 and CDR2 sequences are SGHRS and YFSETQ. This CDR3 has 15 amino acids. The CDR3 sequence: CASSLDGRGLETQYF. Based on the CDR3 plus reference TRBV5-1 and TRBJ2-5, the full variable domain is KAGVTQTPRYLIKTRGQQVTLSCSPISGHRSVSWYQQTPGQGLQFLFEYFSETQRNKGNFPGRFSGRQFSNSRSEMNVSTLELGDSALYLCASSLDGRGLETQYFGPGTRLLVL.

This chain links TRBV2 with TRBJ2-2; TCRdb's D call, TRBD1, is unchecked because there is no DNA. Germline-derived CDR1 and CDR2 are SNHLY and FYNNEI. The CDR3 spans 14 residues. The CDR3 protein is CASSGTGFTGELFF.

CDR3 in amino acids: CASSESGTGYLGEQFF. The V and J genes are TRBV10-1 and TRBJ2-1; the D call from TCRdb, TRBD1, cannot be confirmed without DNA. The CDR3 loop spans 16 amino acids. CDR1 is WNHNN and CDR2 is SYGVQD in the germline V gene (reference sequence).

The chain is built from TRBV24-1 and TRBJ2-5; TCRdb reports TRBD1, a call that lacks DNA to check it against. The CDR3 is 15 residues long. The germline gives CDR1 KGHDR, CDR2 SFDVKD. The CDR3 reads CATSDPGRLGETQYF.

This chain links TRBV5-1 with TRBJ2-3; TCRdb lists TRBD1, though no DNA is available to test this call. Germline V gene sequence: CDR1 SGHRS, CDR2 YFSETQ. The CDR3 consists of 16 residues. This CDR3 reads CASSLVPGSNTDTQYF.

The V call is TRBV11-2, the J call TRBJ2-2; the TRBD1 assignment by TCRdb is unverifiable without DNA. The CDR3 is 14 amino acids. Germline V CDR1 and CDR2: SGHAT, FQNNGV. The CDR3 spells CASSLTVSSGELFF. The entire variable domain, with the rest obtained from reference TRBV11-2 and TRBJ2-2, is as follows: EAGVAQSPRYKIIEKRQSVAFWCNPISGHATLYWYQQILGQGPKLLIQFQNNGVVDDSQLPKDRFSAERLKGVDSTLKIQPAKLEDSAVYLCASSLTVSSGELFFGEGSRLTVL.

This sequence joins TRBV29-1 and TRBJ2-1; TCRdb designates TRBD2, a call that cannot be tested without DNA. CDR1 is SQVTM and CDR2 is ANQGSEA in the germline V gene. This CDR3 has 13 residues. CDR3 sequence: CSATGTSGNEQFF.

The chain carries TRBV28 and TRBJ1-3; absent DNA, TCRdb's TRBD1 call cannot be checked. The V gene's germline CDR1 is MDHEN and CDR2 SYDVKM. The CDR3 spans 15 residues. The CDR3 spells CASSFYTGYGNTIYF.

The rearrangement links TRBV7-6 to TRBJ2-1; TCRdb proposes TRBD1, but this gene call is untestable without DNA. CDR1 and CDR2 from the germline V gene are SGHVS and FNYEAQ. CDR3 length equals 19 residues. The CDR3 loop reads CASSLWEGGSLSSYNEQFF.

Here the CDR3 reads CASSLQGAYGYTF. The chain is built from TRBV12-3 or TRBV12-4 and TRBJ1-2; without DNA, the TCRdb call of TRBD1 cannot be checked. The CDR3 sequence is 13 residues long.

This rearrangement joins TRBV29-1 to TRBJ1-6. Germline CDR1 is SQVTM and CDR2 is ANQGSEA. CDR3 size: 13 residues. CDR3 residues: CSVVETMGSPLHF.

The rearrangement joins TRBV7-9 to TRBJ1-5; TCRdb indicates TRBD1, and absent DNA this call remains unverified. This CDR3 contains 17 residues. Germline CDR1 and CDR2: SEHNR and FQNEAQ (reference sequence). CDR3 loop: CASSLARGQGRVQPQHF.

This chain joins TRBV6-1 and TRBJ1-2; as DNA is missing, the TRBD1 call by TCRdb cannot be tested. The CDR3 is 15 residues long. Germline V gene lookup returns CDR1 MNHNS and CDR2 SASEGT. The CDR3 spells CASSPRGRGLIGYTF.

The chain carries TRBV10-3 and TRBJ2-7; there is no DNA to check the TCRdb D call of TRBD1. The germline V gene has CDR1 ENHRY and CDR2 SYGVKD. This CDR3 spans 15 amino acids. The CDR3 protein is CAISRQGTRSYEQYF.